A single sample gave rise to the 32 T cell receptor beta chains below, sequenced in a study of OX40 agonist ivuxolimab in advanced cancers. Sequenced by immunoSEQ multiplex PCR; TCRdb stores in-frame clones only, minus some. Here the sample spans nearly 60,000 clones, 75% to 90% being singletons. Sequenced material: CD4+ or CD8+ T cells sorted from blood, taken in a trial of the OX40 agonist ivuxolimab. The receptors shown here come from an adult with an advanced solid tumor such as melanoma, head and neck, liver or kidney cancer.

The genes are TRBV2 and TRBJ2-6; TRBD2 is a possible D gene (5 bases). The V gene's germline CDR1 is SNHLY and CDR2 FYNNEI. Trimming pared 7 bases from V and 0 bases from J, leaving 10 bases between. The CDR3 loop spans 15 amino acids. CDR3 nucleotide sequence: TGTGCCAGCAACTCCGGGGACTCTGGGGCCAACGTCCTGACTTTC. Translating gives CASNSGDSGANVLTF.

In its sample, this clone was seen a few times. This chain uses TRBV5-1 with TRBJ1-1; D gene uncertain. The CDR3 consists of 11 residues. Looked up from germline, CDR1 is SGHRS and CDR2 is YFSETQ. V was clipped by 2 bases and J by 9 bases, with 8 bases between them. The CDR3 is CASSFGGKAFF. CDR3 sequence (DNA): TGCGCCAGCAGCTTCGGTGGTAAAGCTTTCTTT.

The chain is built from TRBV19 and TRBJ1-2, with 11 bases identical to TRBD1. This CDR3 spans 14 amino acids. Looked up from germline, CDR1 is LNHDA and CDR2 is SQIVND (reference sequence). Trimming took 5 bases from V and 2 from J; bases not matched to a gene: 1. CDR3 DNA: TGTGCCAGTAGTCGGACAGGGGGCAACTATGGCTACACCTTC. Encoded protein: CASSRTGGNYGYTF.

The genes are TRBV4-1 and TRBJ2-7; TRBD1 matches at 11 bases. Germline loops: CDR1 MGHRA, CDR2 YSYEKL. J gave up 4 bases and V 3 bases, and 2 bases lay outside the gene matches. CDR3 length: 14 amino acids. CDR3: CASSHGQGAYEQYF. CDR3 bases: TGCGCCAGCAGCCACGGACAGGGGGCTTACGAGCAGTACTTC.

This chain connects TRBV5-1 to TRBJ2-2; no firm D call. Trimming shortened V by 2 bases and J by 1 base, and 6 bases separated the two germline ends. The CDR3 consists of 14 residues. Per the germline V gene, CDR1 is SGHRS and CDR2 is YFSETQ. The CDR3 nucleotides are TGCGCCAGCAGCTTAACTCTGAACACCGGGGAGCTGTTTTTT. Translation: CASSLTLNTGELFF.

This CDR3 reads CATKRTGVGEKLFF. CDR3 nucleotide sequence: TGTGCCACGAAGAGAACAGGGGTCGGCGAAAAACTGTTTTTT. V usage is TRBV10-3 and J usage is TRBJ1-4, with 7 bases that match TRBD1. The V gene end was trimmed by 10 bases and the J gene end by 8 bases; junction bases not matched to a gene: 13. The CDR3 loop spans 14 amino acids. The V gene's germline CDR1 is ENHRY and CDR2 SYGVKD.

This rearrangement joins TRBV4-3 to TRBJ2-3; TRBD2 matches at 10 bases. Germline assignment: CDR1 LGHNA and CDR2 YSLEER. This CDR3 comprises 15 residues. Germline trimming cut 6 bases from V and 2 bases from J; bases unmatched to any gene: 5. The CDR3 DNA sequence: TGCGCCAGCAGTCTACTAGCGGGACTCACAGATACGCAGTATTTT. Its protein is CASSLLAGLTDTQYF.

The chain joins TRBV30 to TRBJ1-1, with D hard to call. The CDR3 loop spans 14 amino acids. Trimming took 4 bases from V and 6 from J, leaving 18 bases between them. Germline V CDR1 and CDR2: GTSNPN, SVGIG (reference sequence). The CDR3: CAWIPVGFGAEAFF. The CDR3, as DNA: TGTGCCTGGATCCCGGTGGGGTTTGGGGCTGAAGCTTTCTTT.

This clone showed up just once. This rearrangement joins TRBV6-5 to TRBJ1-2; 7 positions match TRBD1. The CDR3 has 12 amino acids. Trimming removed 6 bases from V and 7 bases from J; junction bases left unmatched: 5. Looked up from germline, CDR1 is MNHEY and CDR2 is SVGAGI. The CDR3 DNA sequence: TGTGCCAGCAGAAAACAGGGGTTTGGCTACACCTTC. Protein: CASRKQGFGYTF.

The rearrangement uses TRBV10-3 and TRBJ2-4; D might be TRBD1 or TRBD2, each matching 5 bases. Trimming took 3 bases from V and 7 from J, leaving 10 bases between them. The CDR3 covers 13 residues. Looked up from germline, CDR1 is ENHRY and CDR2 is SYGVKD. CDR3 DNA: TGTGCCATCAGTGAACCGGGACCCAACATTCAGTACTTC. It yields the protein CAISEPGPNIQYF.

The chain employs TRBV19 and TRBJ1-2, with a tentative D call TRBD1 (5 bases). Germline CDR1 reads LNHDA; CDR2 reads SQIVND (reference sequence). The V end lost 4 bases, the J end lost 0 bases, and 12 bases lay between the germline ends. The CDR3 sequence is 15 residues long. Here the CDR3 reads CASSTTTGSNYGYTF. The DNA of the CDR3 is TGTGCCAGTAGTACCACAACAGGATCTAACTATGGCTACACCTTC.

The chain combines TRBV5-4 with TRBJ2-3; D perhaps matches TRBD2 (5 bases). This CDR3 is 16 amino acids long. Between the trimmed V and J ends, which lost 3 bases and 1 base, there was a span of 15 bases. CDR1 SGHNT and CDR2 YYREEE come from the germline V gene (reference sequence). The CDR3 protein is CASSSGVGDGTDTQYF. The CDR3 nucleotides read TGTGCCAGCAGCTCTGGGGTCGGGGATGGCACAGATACGCAGTATTTT.

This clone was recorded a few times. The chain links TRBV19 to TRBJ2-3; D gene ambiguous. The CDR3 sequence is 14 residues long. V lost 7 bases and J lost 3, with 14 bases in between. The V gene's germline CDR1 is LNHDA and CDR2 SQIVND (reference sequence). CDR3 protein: CASKEMGSTDTQYF. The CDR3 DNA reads TGTGCCAGTAAGGAGATGGGCTCGACAGATACGCAGTATTTT.

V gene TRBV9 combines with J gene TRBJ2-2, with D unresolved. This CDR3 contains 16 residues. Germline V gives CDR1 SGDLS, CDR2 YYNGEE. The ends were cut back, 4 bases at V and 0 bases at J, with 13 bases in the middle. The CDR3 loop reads CASSPHSNPNTGELFF. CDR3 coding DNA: TGTGCCAGCAGCCCCCACAGTAACCCGAACACCGGGGAGCTGTTTTTT.

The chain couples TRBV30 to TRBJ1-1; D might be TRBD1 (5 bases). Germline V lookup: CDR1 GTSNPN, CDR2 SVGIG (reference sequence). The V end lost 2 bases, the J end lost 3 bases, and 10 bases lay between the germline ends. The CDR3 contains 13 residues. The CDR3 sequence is CAWSPGLDTEAFF. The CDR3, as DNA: TGTGCCTGGAGTCCAGGGCTGGACACTGAAGCTTTCTTT.

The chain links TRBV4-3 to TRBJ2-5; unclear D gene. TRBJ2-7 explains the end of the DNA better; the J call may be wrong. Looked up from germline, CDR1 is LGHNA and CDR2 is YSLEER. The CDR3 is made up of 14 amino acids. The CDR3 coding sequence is TGCGCCAGCAGCCAAGTAGCCGGCTCCTACGAGCAGTACTTC. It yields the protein CASSQVAGSYEQYF.

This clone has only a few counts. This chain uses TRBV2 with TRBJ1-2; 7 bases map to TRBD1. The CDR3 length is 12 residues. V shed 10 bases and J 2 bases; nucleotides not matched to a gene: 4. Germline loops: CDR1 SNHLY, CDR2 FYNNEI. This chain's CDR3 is CATGTVNYGYTF. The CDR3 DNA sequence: TGTGCCACCGGGACAGTGAACTATGGCTACACCTTC. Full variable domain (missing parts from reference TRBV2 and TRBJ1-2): EPEVTQTPSHQVTQMGQEVILRCVPISNHLYFYWYRQILGQKVEFLVSFYNNEISEKSEIFDDQFSVERPDGSNFTLKIRSTKLEDSAMYFCATGTVNYGYTFGSGTRLTVV.

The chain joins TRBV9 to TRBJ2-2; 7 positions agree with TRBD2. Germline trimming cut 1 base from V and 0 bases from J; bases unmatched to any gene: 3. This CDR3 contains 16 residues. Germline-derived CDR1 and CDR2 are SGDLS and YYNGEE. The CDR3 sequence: CASSVYSGSNTGELFF. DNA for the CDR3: TGTGCCAGCAGCGTATATAGCGGGTCGAACACCGGGGAGCTGTTTTTT.

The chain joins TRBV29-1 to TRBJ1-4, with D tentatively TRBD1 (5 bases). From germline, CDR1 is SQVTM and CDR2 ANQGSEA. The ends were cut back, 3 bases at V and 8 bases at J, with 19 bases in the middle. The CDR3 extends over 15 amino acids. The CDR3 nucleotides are TGCAGCGTTGACAGGGTTTCGGGACCGATGGAAAAACTGTTTTTT. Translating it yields CSVDRVSGPMEKLFF. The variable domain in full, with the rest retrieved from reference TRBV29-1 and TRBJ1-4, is SAVISQKPSRDICQRGTSLTIQCQVDSQVTMMFWYRQQPGQSLTLIATANQGSEATYESGFVIDKFPISRPNLTFSTLTVSNMSPEDSSIYLCSVDRVSGPMEKLFFGSGTQLSVL.

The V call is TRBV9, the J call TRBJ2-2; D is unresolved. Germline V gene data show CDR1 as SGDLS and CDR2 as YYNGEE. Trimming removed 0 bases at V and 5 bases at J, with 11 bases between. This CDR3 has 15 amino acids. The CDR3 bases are TGTGCCAGCAGCGTAGAAATCTCGGATACCGGGGAGCTGTTTTTT. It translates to CASSVEISDTGELFF.

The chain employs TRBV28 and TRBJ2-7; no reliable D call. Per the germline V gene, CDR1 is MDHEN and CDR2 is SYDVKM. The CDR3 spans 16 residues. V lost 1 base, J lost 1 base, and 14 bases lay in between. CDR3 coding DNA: TGTGCCAGCAGTTTATTCGGGTCCCGTGGGTCCTACGAGCAGTACTTC. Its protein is CASSLFGSRGSYEQYF.

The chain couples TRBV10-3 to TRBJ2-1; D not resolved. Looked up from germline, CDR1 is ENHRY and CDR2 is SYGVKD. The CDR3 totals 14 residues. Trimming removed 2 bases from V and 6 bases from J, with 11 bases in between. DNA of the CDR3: TGTGCCATCAGTGAGGTCTGGGAATCCAATGAGCAGTTCTTC. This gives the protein CAISEVWESNEQFF.

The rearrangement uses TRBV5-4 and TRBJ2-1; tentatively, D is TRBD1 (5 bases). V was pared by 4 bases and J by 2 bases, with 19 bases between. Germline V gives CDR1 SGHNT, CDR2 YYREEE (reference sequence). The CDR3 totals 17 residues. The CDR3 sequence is CASSLPTTDRPYNEQFF. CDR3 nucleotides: TGTGCCAGCAGCCTCCCTACCACCGACAGACCCTACAATGAGCAGTTCTTC.

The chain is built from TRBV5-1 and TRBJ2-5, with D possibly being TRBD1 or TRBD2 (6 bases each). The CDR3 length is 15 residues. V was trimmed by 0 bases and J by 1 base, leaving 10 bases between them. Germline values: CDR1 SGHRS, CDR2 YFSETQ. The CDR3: CASSLGGTPQETQYF. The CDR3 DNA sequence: TGCGCCAGCAGCTTGGGCGGGACACCCCAAGAGACCCAGTACTTC.

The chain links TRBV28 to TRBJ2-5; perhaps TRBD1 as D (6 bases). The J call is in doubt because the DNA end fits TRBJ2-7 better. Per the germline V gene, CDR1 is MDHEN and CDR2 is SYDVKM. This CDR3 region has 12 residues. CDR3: CASTGVFYEQYF. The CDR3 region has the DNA TGTGCCAGCACAGGGGTCTTCTACGAGCAGTACTTC.

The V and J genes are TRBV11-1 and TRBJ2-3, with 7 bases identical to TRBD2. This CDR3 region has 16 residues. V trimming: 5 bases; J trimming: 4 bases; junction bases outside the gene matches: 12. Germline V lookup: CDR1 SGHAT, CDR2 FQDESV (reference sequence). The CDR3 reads CASSRQVAGGADTQYF. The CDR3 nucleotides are TGTGCCAGCAGCCGTCAGGTAGCGGGTGGTGCAGATACGCAGTATTTT.

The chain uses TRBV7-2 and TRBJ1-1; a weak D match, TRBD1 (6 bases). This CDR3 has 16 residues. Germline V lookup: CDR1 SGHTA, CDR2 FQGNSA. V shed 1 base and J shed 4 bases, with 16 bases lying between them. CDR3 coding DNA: TGTGCCAGCAGCTTAGATCCCAGGGGTGAGAGCACTGAAGCTTTCTTT. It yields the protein CASSLDPRGESTEAFF.

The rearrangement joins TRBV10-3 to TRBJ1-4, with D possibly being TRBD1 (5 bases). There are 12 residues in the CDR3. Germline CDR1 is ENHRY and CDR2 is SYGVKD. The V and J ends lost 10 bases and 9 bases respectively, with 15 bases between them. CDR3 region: CATGDSGKKLFF. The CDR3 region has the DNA TGTGCCACTGGGGATTCAGGGAAAAAACTGTTTTTT.

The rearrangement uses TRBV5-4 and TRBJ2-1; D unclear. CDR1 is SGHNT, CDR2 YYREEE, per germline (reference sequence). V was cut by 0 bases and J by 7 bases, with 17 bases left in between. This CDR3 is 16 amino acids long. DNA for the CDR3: TGTGCCAGCAGCTTGGGGGTAGGAGATATCTGGAATGAGCAGTTCTTC. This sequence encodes CASSLGVGDIWNEQFF.

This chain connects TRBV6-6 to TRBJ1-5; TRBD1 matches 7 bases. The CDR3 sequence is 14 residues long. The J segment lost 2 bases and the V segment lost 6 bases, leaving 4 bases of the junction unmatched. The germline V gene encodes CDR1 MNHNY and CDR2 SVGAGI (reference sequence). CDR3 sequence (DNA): TGTGCCAGCAGCCGCACAGGGGGCAATCAGCCCCAGCATTTT. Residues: CASSRTGGNQPQHF.

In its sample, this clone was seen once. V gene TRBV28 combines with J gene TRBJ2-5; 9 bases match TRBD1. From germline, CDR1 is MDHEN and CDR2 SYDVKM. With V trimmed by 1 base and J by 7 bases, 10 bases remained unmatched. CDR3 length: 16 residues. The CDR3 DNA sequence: TGTGCCAGCAGTTTATTGGGACAGGGCACGTCAGGGACCCAGTACTTC. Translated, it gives CASSLLGQGTSGTQYF.

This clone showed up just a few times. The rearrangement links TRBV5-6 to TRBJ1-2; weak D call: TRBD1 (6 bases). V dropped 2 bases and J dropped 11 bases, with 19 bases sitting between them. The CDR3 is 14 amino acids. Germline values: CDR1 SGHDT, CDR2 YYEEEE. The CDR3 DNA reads TGTGCCAGCAGCTTTGATGGGGGGCAAATCGTTTACACCTTC. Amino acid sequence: CASSFDGGQIVYTF.